This T cell receptor (gamma chain) was captured by sequencing in a study of intestinal T cells in coeliac disease. Study information: In the TRG cohort, coeliac patients were much younger than controls. Study conclusions and caveats: TRD kmer-based clustering correctly classified all 22 biopsies in training, with reported leave-one-out accuracy of 85% to 95%. Repeated CDR3 amino acid sequences could not be told from PCR duplicates. An age-split analysis gave no significant classification.

Comments on this clone: Its specificity is not known.

LymphoTrack primers amplified TRG sequences from approximately 0.2 ug of biopsy DNA. TCRdb reprocessed the multiplex PCR reads through CATT. This sample yields roughly 400 gamma-chain clones, of which 50% to 65% are seen a single time; about 30% belongs to the top ten. More than 9 formalin-fixed paraffin-embedded scrolls, each 5 µm thick, supplied each case's genomic DNA. Input material: a duodenal biopsy. The receptor was derived from a human donor with celiac disease.

CDR3 sequence reads: CATWDGAFYYKKLF. The CDR3 nucleotides are TGTGCCACCTGGGACGGAGCCTTTTATTATAAGAAACTCTTT. The chain is built from TRGV2 and TRGJ1 or TRGJ2. The CDR3 is made up of 14 amino acids. Germline V gene lookup returns CDR1 EGSNGY and CDR2 YDSYNSKV. Trimming took 1 base from V and 3 from J; bases not matched to a gene: 6.